This TCR beta chain was sequenced for a study of shared clonotypes between healthy human individuals. In the study overall: Each donor had three CD4 naive, three CD4 memory, two CD8 naive and one CD8 memory plate.

Negatively enriched CD4+ T cells were divided by CD45RA into naive and memory. Trimming cost V 6 bases and J 2 bases; bases outside gene matches: 0. The CDR3 has 12 residues. The V gene's germline CDR1 is ENHRY and CDR2 SYGVKD. There are a few counts of this clone. The antigen is undetermined. The sample has other DNA sequences that encode this CDR3 too. Repertoires were generated with immunoSEQ multiplex PCR, while TCRdb's copy carries only in-frame clones and drops some. The sample has about 2.4 million clones; approximately 94% are singletons. Study-level results: Non-shared clonotypes had lower generation probabilities than those shared by all four donors.

The chain is built from TRBV10-3 and TRBJ1-2; 7 bases fit TRBD1. The sample taken for sequencing was naive CD4+ T cells sorted from blood. As to subset: CD45RA+ positively selected. This TCR was sampled from a young man in good health. CDR3 sequence reads: CAIRQGNYGYTF. In DNA, the CDR3 is TGTGCCATCAGACAGGGGAACTATGGCTACACCTTC.